One and the same sample provided the 22 T cell receptor beta chains below, sequenced in a study of regulatory T cells in long-lasting Graves disease. Time point noted: newly diagnosed GD, antithyroid drugs for less than 3 months. Generation of the TCR library employed RNA extracted from PBMCs. Investigators prepared the TCR beta libraries by applying iRepertoire HTBI primers and Arm-PCR of CDR3 regions. TCRdb reprocessed the multiplex PCR reads with MiXCR, giving one entry per CDR3 protein. The sample records 450,000 to 650,000 distinct CDR3 sequences, about 16% being singletons. This same sample was also part of a study on T cells in Graves' hyperthyroidism and ophthalmopathy.

The sequencing here drew on peripheral blood mononuclear cells (PBMCs), taken at new diagnosis, from a patient treated with antithyroid drugs. All receptors derive from a woman aged 35-65 years with Graves disease.

This clonotype came up many times. The V call is TRBV12-3 or TRBV12-4, the J call TRBJ2-1, with TRBD1 matching over 7 bases. This CDR3 is 15 amino acids long. V shed 5 bases, J shed 7 bases, and the junction held 11 bases outside the gene matches. DNA for the CDR3: TGTGCCAGCAGTCGTAGCACAGGGGAGAGGAATGAGCAGTTCTTC. Protein: CASSRSTGERNEQFF.

This clonotype was seen more than once but under ten times. An end of the junction differs from the germline gene, which may be a read error. The chain carries TRBV7-7 and TRBJ1-4; the D gene is possibly TRBD1 (5 bases). Germline lookup yields CDR1 SSHAT and CDR2 FNYEAQ (reference sequence). The CDR3 has 13 amino acids. CDR3 sequence: CASSSGGNEKLFF. DNA of the CDR3: TGTGCTAGCAGCTCCGGGGGAAATGAAAAACTGTTTTTT.

A few counts support this clonotype. The chain combines TRBV18 with TRBJ2-5, with D perhaps matching TRBD1 (6 bases). The CDR3 sequence is 14 residues long. Germline V gives CDR1 KGHSH, CDR2 LQKENI. The germline V and J ends were trimmed by 3 bases and 3 bases, with 11 bases remaining between them. The CDR3 sequence is CASSPVAGEETQYF. The CDR3 nucleotides read TGTGCCAGCTCACCTGTTGCAGGGGAAGAGACCCAGTACTTC. The whole variable domain, remainder taken from reference TRBV18 and TRBJ2-5, is NAGVMQNPRHLVRRRGQEARLRCSPMKGHSHVYWYRQLPEEGLKFMVYLQKENIIDESGMPKERFSAEFPKEGPSILRIQQVVRGDSAAYFCASSPVAGEETQYFGPGTRLLVL.

At least ten counts were recorded for this clonotype. This chain joins TRBV14 and TRBJ1-2; D gene uncertain. The CDR3 has 15 residues. Germline-derived CDR1 and CDR2 are SGHDN and FVKESK. Trimming shortened V by 1 base and J by 5 bases, and 14 bases separated the two germline ends. DNA for the CDR3: TGTGCCAGCAGCCAAGTGCCCGGTGGAGTATATGGCTACACCTTC. Its translation: CASSQVPGGVYGYTF.

This clonotype was observed at least ten times. This chain joins TRBV12-3 or TRBV12-4 and TRBJ2-2; TRBD1 matches 10 bases. CDR3 length: 18 amino acids. After removal of 7 bases from V and 4 bases from J, the junction contained 15 bases not matched to a gene. The CDR3, as DNA: TGTGCCAGCACCCTGGGGACAGGGGCGCGGCGGGGCACCGGGGAGCTGTTTTTT. It is translated as CASTLGTGARRGTGELFF.

The chain carries TRBV13 and TRBJ2-1; possible D gene TRBD2, 5 bases. This CDR3 is built from 16 residues. Trimming shortened V by 3 bases and J by 0 bases, and 12 bases separated the two germline ends. Germline V lookup: CDR1 PRHDT, CDR2 FYEKMQ (reference sequence). CDR3 sequence (DNA): TGTGCCAGCAGCTTTGCACAGCGGAGCTCCTACAATGAGCAGTTCTTC. The encoded protein is CASSFAQRSSYNEQFF.

Points on this clonotype: No conserved phenylalanine or tryptophan is present at the end of the CDR3, so a read error is the likely explanation. This chain uses TRBV29-1 with TRBJ1-1; TRBD1 aligns across 8 bases. With V trimmed by 2 bases and J by 6 bases, 8 bases remained unmatched. Germline values: CDR1 SQVTM, CDR2 ANQGSEA. The CDR3 runs to 14 residues. The CDR3 reads CSVERGTGGSEAFL. The CDR3 DNA is TGCAGCGTTGAACGTGGTACAGGGGGTTCTGAAGCTTTCCTT.

This clonotype was picked up many times. The rearrangement joins TRBV20-1 to TRBJ2-7; the match to TRBD1 covers 11 bases. Germline V gives CDR1 DFQATT, CDR2 SNEGSKA (reference sequence). The CDR3 is 15 amino acids. With 5 bases clipped from V and 5 bases from J, the junction kept 11 bases outside the gene matches. The CDR3 reads CSARKGQGAPNEQYF. The CDR3 bases are TGCAGTGCTCGCAAAGGACAGGGGGCACCCAACGAGCAGTACTTC.

This clonotype was observed at least ten times. The chain employs TRBV6-5 and TRBJ1-1; D ambiguous. The length of the CDR3 is 15 residues. Germline V gene data show CDR1 as MNHEY and CDR2 as SVGAGI. Trimming removed 2 bases from V and 4 bases from J, with 14 bases in between. The CDR3 sequence: CASSYAEGRTTEAFF. CDR3 sequence (DNA): TGTGCCAGCAGTTACGCCGAGGGTCGGACCACTGAAGCTTTCTTT.

This clonotype was seen at least ten times. The chain uses TRBV6-2 or TRBV6-3 and TRBJ2-1, with D hard to call. This CDR3 spans 13 amino acids. Germline CDR1 reads MNHEY; CDR2 reads SVGEGT. V was trimmed by 5 bases and J by 4 bases, leaving 9 bases between them. CDR3: CASSADGYNEQFF. For the CDR3, the DNA is TGTGCCAGCAGTGCGGACGGATACAATGAGCAGTTCTTC.

The chain links TRBV18 to TRBJ2-7; no clear D gene. Trimming took 4 bases from V and 2 from J, leaving 12 bases between them. Germline V lookup: CDR1 KGHSH, CDR2 LQKENI. CDR3 size: 14 residues. DNA for the CDR3: TGTGCCAGCTCACGCTTTGACCTTACCTACGAGCAGTACTTC. Residues: CASSRFDLTYEQYF.

This clonotype was recorded at least ten times. The rearrangement uses TRBV12-3 or TRBV12-4 and TRBJ2-3; 7 bases align to TRBD1. Losses at the gene ends were 5 bases for V and 4 bases for J; bases not matched to a gene: 9. The CDR3 loop spans 15 amino acids. CDR3 protein: CASSPSRDSADTQYF. The CDR3 coding sequence is TGTGCCAGCAGTCCGTCCCGGGACAGCGCAGATACGCAGTATTTT.

This clonotype was detected many times. The chain joins TRBV6-1 to TRBJ1-1; D is unclear. Germline CDR1 is MNHNS and CDR2 is SASEGT. V was trimmed by 5 bases and J by 6 bases, leaving 13 bases between them. CDR3 length equals 13 residues. In DNA, the CDR3 is TGTGCCAGCAGTAAGATCTTGGCTTCTGAAGCTTTCTTT. This codes for CASSKILASEAFF.

This clonotype came up many times. The chain carries TRBV12-3 or TRBV12-4 and TRBJ2-1, with a weak D call TRBD2 (5 bases). Trimming pared 5 bases from V and 4 bases from J, leaving 15 bases between. The CDR3 sequence is 15 residues long. The CDR3 loop reads CASSLQSTGYNEQFF. In DNA, the CDR3 is TGTGCCAGCAGTCTACAAAGCACGGGATACAATGAGCAGTTCTTC.

The chain couples TRBV2 to TRBJ2-7; weak D call: TRBD2 (6 bases). V lost 9 bases and J lost 7, with 16 bases in between. The CDR3 consists of 12 residues. The V gene's germline CDR1 is SNHLY and CDR2 FYNNEI. CDR3: CASSRDSVEQYF. The CDR3 DNA reads TGTGCCAGTTCCCGGGACTCCGTGGAGCAGTACTTC.

About this clonotype: At one boundary the junction diverges from the germline segment, which might be a read error. This chain connects TRBV10-3 to TRBJ2-1; 15 bases agree with TRBD2. Looked up from germline, CDR1 is ENHRY and CDR2 is SYGVKD. The CDR3 is made up of 15 amino acids. The CDR3 nucleotides are TGTGCCATCAGTGAGCCAACCAGGACTAGCGGGGGGGCTGTCTTC. This gives the protein CAISEPTRTSGGAVF.

The chain couples TRBV12-3 or TRBV12-4 to TRBJ1-4; TRBD1 matches at 9 bases. V trimming: 2 bases; J trimming: 7 bases; junction bases outside the gene matches: 5. The CDR3 runs to 15 residues. The CDR3, as DNA: TGTGCCAGCAGTTTATCAACAGGGGGCGTTGAAAAACTGTTTTTT. Translation gives CASSLSTGGVEKLFF.

With respect to this clonotype: The junction differs from germline at one of its ends, possibly a read error. This sequence joins TRBV5-1 and TRBJ1-1; tentative D call: TRBD1 (5 bases). Germline CDR1 SGHRS, CDR2 YFSETQ. This CDR3 spans 14 amino acids. The CDR3 spells CASSQGFMNTEAFF. In nucleotides, the CDR3 is TGTGCCAGCAGCCAGGGTTTCATGAACACTGAAGCTTTCTTT.

On this clonotype: A read error may explain this, as a much larger clone is one base away. This chain connects TRBV12-3 or TRBV12-4 to TRBJ1-2; TRBD1 is a possible D gene (6 bases). This CDR3 comprises 13 residues. The V end was cut by 7 bases, the J end by 8 bases, with 17 bases between. CDR3 sequence reads: CASKDRSWRGYTF. CDR3 in DNA: TGTGCCAGCAAGGACAGATCTTGGAGAGGCTACACCTTC.

This clonotype came up many times. The chain links TRBV3-1 to TRBJ1-1; perhaps TRBD1 as D (6 bases). This CDR3 is built from 15 residues. V lost 3 bases to trimming and J lost 6 bases, with 17 bases between them. Germline loops: CDR1 LGHDT, CDR2 YNNKEL (reference sequence). The CDR3 DNA reads TGTGCCAGCAGCCAGGGTTGGGGGCCGTCATCTGAAGCTTTCTTT. It is translated as CASSQGWGPSSEAFF.

This chain uses TRBV29-1 with TRBJ1-2; D possibly corresponds to TRBD1 (5 bases). V lost 7 bases and J lost 2, with 14 bases in between. The CDR3 consists of 13 residues. The germline V gene has CDR1 SQVTM and CDR2 ANQGSEA. In nucleotides, the CDR3 is TGCAGCGCCCTGCCAGGGACCAACTATGGCTACACCTTC. It codes for CSALPGTNYGYTF.

This clonotype turned up a few times. The chain uses TRBV6-1 and TRBJ1-6, with D uncertain. The CDR3 is made up of 15 amino acids. Trimming took off 4 bases at V and 0 bases at J, with 7 bases between the two ends. Germline V lookup: CDR1 MNHNS, CDR2 SASEGT. CDR3 protein: CASSATGSYNSPLHF. DNA of the CDR3: TGTGCCAGCAGTGCCACCGGCTCCTATAATTCACCCCTCCACTTT.